This is a list of T cell receptor beta chains from one sample in a study of blood T cell repertoires in COVID-19. Some clones are missing from TCRdb's copy, which holds only in-frame ones; the method was immunoSEQ multiplex PCR. Among fewer than 100,000 clones listed, 85% were seen once. The sequenced sample consisted of peripheral blood. The receptors derive from a man aged 60-69 years with acute or convalescent COVID-19. Each CDR3 is given with its conserved first and last residue. The D gene is left open where the match is weak. Expanded clones are given a class, and other clones once, few, many or no size at all.

>TRBJ2-5|NA|NA|TRBV6-5
CASSYPASNGQETQYF
TGTGCCAGCAGTTACCCCGCCTCTAACGGGCAAGAGACCCAGTACTTC
>TRBJ1-3|NA|TRBD1|TRBV7-2
CASSLVRDSRNTIYF
TGTGCCAGCAGCTTAGTAAGGGACAGTAGAAACACCATATATTTT
>TRBJ1-4|NA|NA|TRBV2
CASSDRREKLFF
TGTGCCAGCAGTGACAGGCGTGAAAAACTGTTTTTT
>TRBJ2-2|NA|TRBD2|TRBV24-1
CATSDPGLAGGPGELFF
TGTGCCACCAGTGACCCGGGACTAGCGGGAGGGCCCGGGGAGCTGTTTTTT
>TRBJ2-5|NA|TRBD2|TRBV7-3
CASSFSGAFQETQYF
TGTGCCAGCAGCTTTAGCGGGGCCTTTCAAGAGACCCAGTACTTC
>TRBJ2-6|NA|TRBD1|TRBV25-1
CASSTGALRGANVLTF
TGTGCCAGCAGCACAGGGGCTCTTAGGGGGGCCAACGTCCTGACTTTC
>TRBJ1-4|NA|TRBD1|TRBV6-5
CASLRQGRTEKLFF
TGTGCCAGCCTCAGACAGGGGCGGACTGAAAAACTGTTTTTT
>TRBJ2-7|NA|NA|TRBV3-1/TRBV3-2
CASSNDFYEQYF
TGTGCCAGCAGCAACGACTTCTACGAGCAGTACTTC
>TRBJ2-5|NA|NA|TRBV5-4
CASSSAGVQETQYF
TGTGCCAGCAGCTCGGCAGGGGTCCAAGAGACCCAGTACTTC
>TRBJ1-4|NA|TRBD1|TRBV5-5
CASSWSSGRGSFNEKLFF
TGTGCCAGCAGCTGGTCGTCGGGCAGGGGGTCCTTTAATGAAAAACTGTTTTTT
>TRBJ1-1|few|NA|TRBV3-1/TRBV3-2
CASARGNTEAFF
TGTGCCAGCGCACGAGGCAACACTGAAGCTTTCTTT
>TRBJ2-7|NA|TRBD1|TRBV5-6
CASSPTGMTSYEQYF
TGTGCCAGCAGCCCGACAGGGATGACTTCCTACGAGCAGTACTTC
>TRBJ2-7|NA|NA|TRBV10-3
CAISEVGAREQYF
TGTGCCATCAGTGAGGTTGGGGCTCGAGAGCAGTACTTC
>TRBJ1-5|NA|NA|TRBV9
CASSQRGGVNQPQHF
TGTGCCAGCAGCCAAAGGGGGGGGGTGAATCAGCCCCAGCATTTT
>TRBJ1-5|NA|TRBD1|TRBV10-3
CAISIGRTGNQPQHF
TGTGCCATCAGTATCGGGCGGACAGGTAATCAGCCCCAGCATTTT
>TRBJ2-3|NA|TRBD2|TRBV4-3
CASSQVVGSGDLDTQYF
TGCGCCAGCAGCCAAGTAGTCGGTAGCGGGGATCTGGATACGCAGTATTTT
>TRBJ1-5|NA|NA|TRBV7-9
CASSLGGGNQPQHF
TGTGCCAGCAGCTTAGGCGGGGGCAATCAGCCCCAGCATTTT
>TRBJ1-2|NA|TRBD1|TRBV20-1
CSATGGYGYTF
TGCAGTGCTACAGGGGGCTATGGCTACACCTTC
>TRBJ2-3|once|TRBD2|TRBV11-2
CASSFLAGNTDTQYF
TGTGCCAGCAGCTTTCTAGCGGGGAACACAGATACGCAGTATTTT
>TRBJ1-6|few|TRBD1|TRBV4-2
CASSQDPRGNSPLHF
TGTGCCAGCAGCCAAGATCCCAGGGGGAATTCACCCCTCCACTTT
>TRBJ2-7|NA|TRBD1|TRBV6-5
CASSNLQGPYEQYF
TGTGCCAGCAGTAACCTACAGGGGCCCTACGAGCAGTACTTC
>TRBJ1-3|NA|NA|TRBV6-2/TRBV6-3
CASSLASGNTIYF
TGTGCCAGCAGTTTAGCCTCTGGAAACACCATATATTTT
>TRBJ1-3|NA|NA|TRBV7-7
CASSPGVPNSGNTIYF
TGTGCCAGCAGCCCAGGGGTCCCCAACTCTGGAAACACCATATATTTT
>TRBJ2-7|NA|NA|TRBV27
CASSPSVGQVGEQYF
TGTGCCAGCAGTCCCAGCGTGGGGCAGGTCGGCGAGCAGTACTTC
>TRBJ1-1|NA|NA|TRBV3-1/TRBV3-2
CASSQRTANTEAFF
TGTGCCAGCAGCCAGAGGACTGCAAACACTGAAGCTTTCTTT
>TRBJ2-2|few|TRBD1|TRBV4-1
CASSHGTASLTGELFF
TGCGCCAGCAGCCACGGGACAGCTTCTCTCACCGGGGAGCTGTTTTTT
>TRBJ2-1|NA|TRBD2|TRBV7-7
CASSAGTSGNNEQFF
TGTGCCAGCAGCGCAGGGACTAGCGGAAACAATGAGCAGTTCTTC
>TRBJ1-5|few|NA|TRBV5-1
CASSSGHTSNQPQHF
TGCGCCAGCAGCTCGGGACACACTAGCAATCAGCCCCAGCATTTT
>TRBJ1-1|NA|TRBD1|TRBV6-1
CASSETGARTEAFF
TGTGCCAGCAGTGAAACAGGGGCCCGGACTGAAGCTTTCTTT
>TRBJ2-7|NA|TRBD1|TRBV2
CASSTQRQQGGEQYF
TGTGCCAGCAGTACCCAACGTCAACAGGGGGGCGAGCAGTACTTC
>TRBJ2-4|NA|NA|TRBV28
CASSFAAKPKNIQYF
TGTGCCAGCAGTTTCGCCGCGAAACCCAAAAACATTCAGTACTTC
>TRBJ1-5|once|TRBD1|TRBV19
CASSDRGRQPQHF
TGTGCCAGTAGCGACAGGGGGCGTCAGCCCCAGCATTTT
>TRBJ2-1|NA|NA|TRBV7-2
CASSLEFWHEQFF
TGTGCCAGCAGCTTAGAGTTCTGGCATGAGCAGTTCTTC
>TRBJ1-3|NA|NA|TRBV7-9
CASSLMVENTIYF
TGTGCCAGCAGCTTAATGGTAGAAAACACCATATATTTT
>TRBJ2-1|NA|TRBD2|TRBV6-5
CASSGRAGGIEQFF
TGTGCCAGCAGCGGACGAGCGGGAGGTATTGAGCAGTTCTTC
>TRBJ2-3|NA|NA|TRBV9
CASSVGTASSTDTQYF
TGTGCCAGCAGCGTAGGGACAGCCTCTAGCACAGATACGCAGTATTTT
>TRBJ2-7|NA|NA|TRBV29-1
CSVGGGPSSYEQYF
TGCAGCGTTGGGGGGGGCCCGAGCTCCTACGAGCAGTACTTC
>TRBJ2-2|NA|NA|TRBV12-5
CASGLRAGIGTGELFF
TGTGCTAGTGGTTTGAGGGCAGGGATCGGCACCGGGGAGCTGTTTTTT
>TRBJ1-4|few|TRBD1|TRBV7-8
CASSERLGTGVEKLFF
TGTGCCAGCAGCGAACGGCTCGGGACAGGGGTTGAAAAACTGTTTTTT
>TRBJ2-7|NA|NA|TRBV5-5
CASSLVGQRGYEQYF
TGTGCCAGCAGCTTGGTGGGGCAGCGTGGGTACGAGCAGTACTTC
>TRBJ2-1|NA|NA|TRBV5-1
CASSQPGRSFNEQFF
TGCGCCAGCAGCCAACCAGGGCGATCGTTCAATGAGCAGTTCTTC
>TRBJ2-7|NA|NA|TRBV7-9
CASSPQGLSSYEQYF
TGTGCCAGCAGCCCCCAGGGCTTGAGCTCCTACGAGCAGTACTTC
>TRBJ2-2|NA|NA|TRBV27
CASRERGRNTGELFF
TGTGCCAGCAGGGAACGGGGGAGAAACACCGGGGAGCTGTTTTTT